The 2 T cell receptor beta chains reported below all come from one sample, sequenced in a study of T cells after yellow fever vaccination. TCRdb processed the 5' RACE reads anew with MiXCR; each CDR3 protein has one entry. The sample consists of about 210,000 distinct CDR3 sequences, around 3.1% of them appearing once. Sequencing used CD4+ T cells sorted from PBMCs, obtained 10 days after the yellow fever booster vaccination. The receptor source for this set is a man between 18 and 29 years old who received the YFV17D yellow fever vaccine.

The V call is TRBV28, the J call TRBJ2-7; TRBD1 or TRBD2 may be the D gene (5 bases each). The CDR3 sequence is 17 residues long. CDR1 MDHEN and CDR2 SYDVKM come from the germline V gene. V lost 7 bases to trimming and J lost 0 bases, with 22 bases between them. DNA for the CDR3: TGTGCCAGCACTATAATCTCAGGGACGGATAACTCCTACGAGCAGTACGTC. Its protein is CASTIISGTDNSYEQYV.

There are many counts of this clonotype. The chain couples TRBV7-3 to TRBJ2-3, with 9 bases matching TRBD2. The CDR3 contains 16 residues. Losses at the gene ends were 2 bases for V and 3 bases for J; bases not matched to a gene: 6. Germline CDR1 is SGHTA and CDR2 is FQGTGA. The CDR3 loop is CASSLRAGGPTDTQYF. In DNA, the CDR3 is TGTGCCAGCAGCTTACGCGCGGGGGGGCCTACAGATACGCAGTATTTT.